This T cell receptor beta chain derives from a study of T cells expressing NK-cell markers (TCRdb year 2020). In terms of the full investigation: Three sorted T-cell subsets (CD3+CD56+NKG2C+, CD3+CD56+NKG2C- and CD3+CD56-NKG2C+) from several donors had their TCR beta-chain repertoires profiled. The eight sequenced donors were randomly selected healthy volunteers, three men and five women. Illumina HiSeq 2000/2500, MiSeq or NextSeq was used to sequence libraries as 2 x 150 bp reads. Among the eight sequenced donors, seven were HCMV-seropositive and one was HCMV-seronegative.

Data came from an Illumina HiSeq 2000. 5'RACE template switching, by which a universal primer site and unique molecular identifiers were added, was used to make TCR beta cDNA libraries. cDNA synthesis was primed from the TCR beta constant segment, followed by two successive PCR amplification steps. Concerning the study's data processing: MIGEC handled demultiplexing of the reads and grouping by UMI, while MiTCR was used to assemble and quantify clonotypes. To exclude erroneous sequences, only TCR cDNA sequences supported by at least two reads were retained. The tcR package was used for downstream repertoire analysis, and clonotypes were matched across fractions by CDR3 nucleotide sequence plus V segment. Antigen specificity was annotated against VDJdb with VDJmatch, allowing one amino acid substitution in CDR3. Reads reprocessed by TCRdb are summarized as one entry per CDR3 protein sequence, and DNA is absent. The V and J calls were not made by the authors but by TCRdb's processing. For this sample, the table gives about 460,000 distinct CDR3 sequences. The top ten clonotypes cover 1.4% of the sample.

In the case of this clonotype: It lacks a known antigen.

To determine HCMV serostatus, a commercial ELISA kit was used to detect HCMV-specific IgG in serum. Peripheral blood mononuclear cells were isolated from blood by Ficoll density gradient centrifugation. The paper as a whole reports these results and caveats: In roughly six donors, the dominant CD3+CD56+NKG2C+ clonotypes ranked among the top 10 CD8+ clonotypes, making up about 1.0-8% of CD8+ T cells. Those dominant clonotypes were again the most abundant among CD3+CD56-NKG2C+ cells in a handful of donors, at roughly 25-60.1%. Whether the expanded NKG2C-expressing T cell clones were specific for HCMV antigens was left unclear.

The TCR sequence derives from a woman aged 50 to 60 in good health. Donor details come from another sample of the same person, matched by shared clones. The source material was blood T cells: a sorted CD56 or NKG2C T cell subset, CD4+ or CD8+ T cells, or bulk PBMC T cells (not recorded which).

The CDR3 corresponds to CATSRDLEAKQFF. Recombination connected TRBV15 to TRBJ2-1; no DNA is available, so the TRBD2 call from TCRdb remains unchecked. The CDR3 contains 13 residues, cysteine and phenylalanine counted. The nucleotide record is missing. Sequences LNHNV (CDR1) and YYDKDF (CDR2) are obtained from the germline V gene (reference sequence).